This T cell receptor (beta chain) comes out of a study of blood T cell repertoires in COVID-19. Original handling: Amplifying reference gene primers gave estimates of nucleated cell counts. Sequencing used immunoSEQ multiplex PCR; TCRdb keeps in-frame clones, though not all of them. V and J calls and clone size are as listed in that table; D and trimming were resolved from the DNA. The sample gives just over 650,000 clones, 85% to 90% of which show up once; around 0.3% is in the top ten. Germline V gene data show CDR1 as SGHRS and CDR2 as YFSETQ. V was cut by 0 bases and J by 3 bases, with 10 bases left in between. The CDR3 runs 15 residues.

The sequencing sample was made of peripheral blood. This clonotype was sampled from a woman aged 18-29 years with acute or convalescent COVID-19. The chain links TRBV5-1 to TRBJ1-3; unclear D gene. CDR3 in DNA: TGCGCCAGCAGCTTGGAACCGCAGGTTGGAAACACCATATATTTT. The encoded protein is CASSLEPQVGNTIYF.